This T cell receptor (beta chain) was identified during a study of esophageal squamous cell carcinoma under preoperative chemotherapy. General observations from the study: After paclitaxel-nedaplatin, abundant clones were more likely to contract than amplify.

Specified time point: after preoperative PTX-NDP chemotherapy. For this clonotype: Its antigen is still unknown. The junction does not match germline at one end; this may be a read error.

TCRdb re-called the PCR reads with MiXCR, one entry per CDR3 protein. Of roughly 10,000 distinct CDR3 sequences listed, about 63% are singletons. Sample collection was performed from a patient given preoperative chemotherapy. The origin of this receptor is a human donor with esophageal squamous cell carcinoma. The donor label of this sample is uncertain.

CDR3 region: CASIAGSGGRDQDTQYF. Written as DNA, the CDR3 is TGTGCCAGCATTGCGGGGAGCGGGGGCCGCGACCAAGATACGCAGTATTTC. This chain links TRBV6-1 with TRBJ2-3, with TRBD2 matching 8 bases. The CDR3 sequence is 17 residues long. Germline V CDR1 and CDR2: MNHNS, SASEGT.